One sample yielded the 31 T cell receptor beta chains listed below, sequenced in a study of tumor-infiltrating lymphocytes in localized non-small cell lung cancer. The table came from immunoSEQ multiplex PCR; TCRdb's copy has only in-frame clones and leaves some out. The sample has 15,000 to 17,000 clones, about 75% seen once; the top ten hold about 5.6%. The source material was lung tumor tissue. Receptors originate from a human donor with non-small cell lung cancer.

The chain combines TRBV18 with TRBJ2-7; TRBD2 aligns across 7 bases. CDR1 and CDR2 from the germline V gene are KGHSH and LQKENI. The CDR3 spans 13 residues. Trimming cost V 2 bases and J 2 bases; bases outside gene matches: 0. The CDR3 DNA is TGTGCCAGCTCACCAGCGGGAGCCTACGAGCAGTACTTC. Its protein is CASSPAGAYEQYF.

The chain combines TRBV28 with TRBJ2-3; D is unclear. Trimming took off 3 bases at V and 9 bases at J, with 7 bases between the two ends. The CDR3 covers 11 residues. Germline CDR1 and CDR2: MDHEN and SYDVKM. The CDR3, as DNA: TGTGCCAGCAGTTTCCGGCAAACGCAGTATTTT. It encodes CASSFRQTQYF.

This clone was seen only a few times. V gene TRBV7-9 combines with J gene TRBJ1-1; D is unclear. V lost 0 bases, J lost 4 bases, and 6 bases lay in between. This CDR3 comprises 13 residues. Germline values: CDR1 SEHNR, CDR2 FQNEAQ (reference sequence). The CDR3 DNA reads TGTGCCAGCAGCTTAGCGGCCAGCACTGAAGCTTTCTTT. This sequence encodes CASSLAASTEAFF.

The chain's CDR3 is CASSRDPGNYEQYF. CDR3 DNA: TGCGCCAGCTCCCGGGACCCTGGGAACTACGAGCAGTACTTC. V is TRBV5-1 and J is TRBJ2-7; tentatively, D is TRBD1 or TRBD2 (5 bases each). Trimming removed 7 bases from V and 3 bases from J, with 17 bases in between. This CDR3 has 14 residues. Germline values: CDR1 SGHRS, CDR2 YFSETQ. Variable domain in full (rest from reference TRBV5-1 and TRBJ2-7): KAGVTQTPRYLIKTRGQQVTLSCSPISGHRSVSWYQQTPGQGLQFLFEYFSETQRNKGNFPGRFSGRQFSNSRSEMNVSTLELGDSALYLCASSRDPGNYEQYFGPGTRLTVT.

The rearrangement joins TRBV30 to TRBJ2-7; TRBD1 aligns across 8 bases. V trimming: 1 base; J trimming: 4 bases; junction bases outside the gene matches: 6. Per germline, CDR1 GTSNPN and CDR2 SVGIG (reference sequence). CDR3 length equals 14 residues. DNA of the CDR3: TGTGCCTGGAGTGATTGGACAGGGAAATACGAGCAGTACTTC. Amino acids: CAWSDWTGKYEQYF.

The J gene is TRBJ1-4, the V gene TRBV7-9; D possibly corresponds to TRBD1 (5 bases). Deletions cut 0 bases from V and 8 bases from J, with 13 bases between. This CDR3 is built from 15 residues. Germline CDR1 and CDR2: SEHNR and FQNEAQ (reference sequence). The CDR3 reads CASSLARQGEEKLFF. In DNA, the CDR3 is TGTGCCAGCAGCTTAGCGCGGCAGGGAGAGGAAAAACTGTTTTTT.

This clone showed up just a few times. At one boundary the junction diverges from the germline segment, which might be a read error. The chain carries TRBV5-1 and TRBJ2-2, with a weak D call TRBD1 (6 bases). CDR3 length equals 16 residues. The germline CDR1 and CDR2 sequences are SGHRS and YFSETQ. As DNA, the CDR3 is TGCGCCAGCAGTTTGGGGGACACACAATACACCGGGGAGCTGTTTTTT. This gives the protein CASSLGDTQYTGELFF.

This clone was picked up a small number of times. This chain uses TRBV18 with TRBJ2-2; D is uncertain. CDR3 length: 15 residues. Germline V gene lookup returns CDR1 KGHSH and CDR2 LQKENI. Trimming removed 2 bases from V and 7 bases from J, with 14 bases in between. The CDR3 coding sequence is TGTGCCAGCTCACCAATTGAAGCGCCAGGCGGGGAGCTGTTTTTT. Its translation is CASSPIEAPGGELFF.

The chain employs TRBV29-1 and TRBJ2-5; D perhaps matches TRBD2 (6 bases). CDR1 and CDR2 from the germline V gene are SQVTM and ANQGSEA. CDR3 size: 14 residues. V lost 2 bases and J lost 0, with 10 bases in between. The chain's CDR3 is CSVELATHQETQYF. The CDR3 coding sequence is TGCAGCGTTGAACTAGCGACCCACCAAGAGACCCAGTACTTC.

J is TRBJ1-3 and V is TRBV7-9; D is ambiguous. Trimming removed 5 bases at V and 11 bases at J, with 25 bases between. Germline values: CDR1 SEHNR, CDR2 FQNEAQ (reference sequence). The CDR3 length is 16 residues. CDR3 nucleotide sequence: TGTGCCAGCAGCCCAATAATGAGTTCCGCCGCCATTGCCATATATTTT. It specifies CASSPIMSSAAIAIYF.

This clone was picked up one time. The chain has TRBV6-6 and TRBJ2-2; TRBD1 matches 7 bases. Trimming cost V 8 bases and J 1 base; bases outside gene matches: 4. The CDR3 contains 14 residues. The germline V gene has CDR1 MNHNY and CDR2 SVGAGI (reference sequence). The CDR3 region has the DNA TGTGCCAGCTCGAGGACAGGGAACACCGGGGAGCTGTTTTTT. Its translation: CASSRTGNTGELFF.

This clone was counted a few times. DNA of the CDR3: TGTGCCAGCAGCCCTATCCCAGGGTTGGGATCTGGGGCCAACGTCCTGACTTTC. Residues: CASSPIPGLGSGANVLTF. The chain combines TRBV4-2 with TRBJ2-6; D might be TRBD1 (5 bases). The length of the CDR3 is 18 residues. Germline V gene data show CDR1 as LGHNA and CDR2 as YNFKEQ. The ends were cut back, 4 bases at V and 1 base at J, with 17 bases in the middle.

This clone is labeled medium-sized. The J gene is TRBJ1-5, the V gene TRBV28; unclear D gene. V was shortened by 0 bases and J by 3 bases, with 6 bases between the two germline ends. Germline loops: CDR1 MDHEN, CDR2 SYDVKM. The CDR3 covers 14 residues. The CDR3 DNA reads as TGTGCCAGCAGTTTATGGGGTTTCAATCAGCCCCAGCATTTT. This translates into CASSLWGFNQPQHF.

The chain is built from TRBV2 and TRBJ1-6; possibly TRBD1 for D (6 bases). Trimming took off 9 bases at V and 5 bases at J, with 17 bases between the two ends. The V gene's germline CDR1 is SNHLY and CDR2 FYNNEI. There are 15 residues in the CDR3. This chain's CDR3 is CARGRQGLNNSPLHF. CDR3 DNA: TGTGCCAGGGGGAGGCAGGGGTTGAATAATTCACCCCTCCACTTT.

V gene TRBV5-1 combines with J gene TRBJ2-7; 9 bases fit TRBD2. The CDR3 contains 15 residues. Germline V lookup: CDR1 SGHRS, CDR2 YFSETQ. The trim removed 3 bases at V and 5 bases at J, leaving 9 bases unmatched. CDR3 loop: CASSWDSGSTDEQYF. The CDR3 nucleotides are TGCGCCAGCAGCTGGGATAGCGGGAGTACGGACGAGCAGTACTTC.

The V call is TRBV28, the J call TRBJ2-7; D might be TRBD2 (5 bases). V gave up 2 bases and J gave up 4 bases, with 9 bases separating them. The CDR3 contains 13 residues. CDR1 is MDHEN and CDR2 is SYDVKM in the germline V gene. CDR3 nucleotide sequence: TGTGCCAGCAGTTTAGCGGGCCCTTACGAGCAGTACTTC. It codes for CASSLAGPYEQYF. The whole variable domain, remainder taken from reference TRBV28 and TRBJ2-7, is DVKVTQSSRYLVKRTGEKVFLECVQDMDHENMFWYRQDPGLGLRLIYFSYDVKMKEKGDIPEGYSVSREKKERFSLILESASTNQTSMYLCASSLAGPYEQYFGPGTRLTVT.

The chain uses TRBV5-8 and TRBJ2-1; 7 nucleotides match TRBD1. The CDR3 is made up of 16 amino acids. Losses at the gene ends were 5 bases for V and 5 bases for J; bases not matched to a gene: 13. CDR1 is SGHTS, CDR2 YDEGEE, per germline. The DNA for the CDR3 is TGTGCCAGCAGTTACGCCCAGACAGGGTTACACAATGAGCAGTTCTTC. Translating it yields CASSYAQTGLHNEQFF. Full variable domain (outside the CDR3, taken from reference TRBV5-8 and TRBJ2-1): EAGVTQSPTHLIKTRGQQATLRCSPISGHTSVYWYQQALGLGLQFLLWYDEGEERNRGNFPPRFSGRQFPNYSSELNVNALELEDSALYLCASSYAQTGLHNEQFFGPGTRLTVL.

The CDR3 DNA reads as TGTGCCACCAGCCGGCAGGGACATAGCAATCAGCCCCAGCATTTT. Translation gives CATSRQGHSNQPQHF. This chain joins TRBV15 and TRBJ1-5, with D maybe TRBD1 (6 bases). Deletions cut 5 bases from V and 0 bases from J, with 11 bases between. CDR1 is LNHNV and CDR2 is YYDKDF in the germline V gene (reference sequence). This CDR3 contains 15 residues. Full variable domain (remainder filled in from reference TRBV15 and TRBJ1-5): DAMVIQNPRYQVTQFGKPVTLSCSQTLNHNVMYWYQQKSSQAPKLLFHYYDKDFNNEADTPDNFQSRRPNTSFCFLDIRSPGLGDTAMYLCATSRQGHSNQPQHFGDGTRLSIL.

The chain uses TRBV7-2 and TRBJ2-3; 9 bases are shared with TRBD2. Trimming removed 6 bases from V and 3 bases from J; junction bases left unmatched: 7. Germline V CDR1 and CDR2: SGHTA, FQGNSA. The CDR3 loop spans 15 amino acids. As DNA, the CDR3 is TGTGCCAGCAGTCCCTGGACTAGCGTAACAGATACGCAGTATTTT. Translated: CASSPWTSVTDTQYF.

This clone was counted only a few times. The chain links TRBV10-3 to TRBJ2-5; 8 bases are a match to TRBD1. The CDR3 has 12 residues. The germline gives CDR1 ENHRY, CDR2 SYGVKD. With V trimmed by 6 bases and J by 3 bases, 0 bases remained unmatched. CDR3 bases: TGTGCCATCAGGGACAGGGAAGAGACCCAGTACTTC. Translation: CAIRDREETQYF.

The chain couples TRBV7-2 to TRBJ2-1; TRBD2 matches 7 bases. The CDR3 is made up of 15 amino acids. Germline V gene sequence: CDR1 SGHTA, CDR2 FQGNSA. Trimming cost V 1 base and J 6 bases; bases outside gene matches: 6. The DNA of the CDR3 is TGTGCCAGCAGCTTAGATCCTAGCGGAGCCAATGAGCAGTTCTTC. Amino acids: CASSLDPSGANEQFF.

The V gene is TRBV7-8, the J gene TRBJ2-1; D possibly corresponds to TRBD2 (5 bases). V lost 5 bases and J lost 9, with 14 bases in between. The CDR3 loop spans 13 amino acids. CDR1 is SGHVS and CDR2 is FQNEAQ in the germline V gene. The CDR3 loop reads CASSQSRAGEQFF. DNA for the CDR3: TGTGCCAGCAGCCAAAGCCGGGCGGGTGAGCAGTTCTTC.

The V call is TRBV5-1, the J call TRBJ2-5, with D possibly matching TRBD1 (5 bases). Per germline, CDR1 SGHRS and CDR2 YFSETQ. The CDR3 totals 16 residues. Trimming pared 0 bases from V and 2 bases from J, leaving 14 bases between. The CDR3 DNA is TGCGCCAGCAGCTTGGCGCATGGACAACCTCAAGAGACCCAGTACTTC. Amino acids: CASSLAHGQPQETQYF.

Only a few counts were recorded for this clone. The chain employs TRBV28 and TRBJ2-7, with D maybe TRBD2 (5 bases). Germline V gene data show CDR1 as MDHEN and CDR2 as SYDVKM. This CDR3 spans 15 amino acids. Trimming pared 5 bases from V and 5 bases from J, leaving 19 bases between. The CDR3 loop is CASSRSSGSGNEQYF. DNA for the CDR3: TGTGCCAGCAGTCGAAGCTCGGGAAGTGGGAACGAGCAGTACTTC.

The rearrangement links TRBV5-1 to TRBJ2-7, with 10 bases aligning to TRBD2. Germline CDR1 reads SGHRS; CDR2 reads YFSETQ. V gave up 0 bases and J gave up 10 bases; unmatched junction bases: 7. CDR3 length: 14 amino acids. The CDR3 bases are TGCGCCAGCAGCTTGGCAACTAGCGGGACTTCCCAGTACTTC. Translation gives CASSLATSGTSQYF.

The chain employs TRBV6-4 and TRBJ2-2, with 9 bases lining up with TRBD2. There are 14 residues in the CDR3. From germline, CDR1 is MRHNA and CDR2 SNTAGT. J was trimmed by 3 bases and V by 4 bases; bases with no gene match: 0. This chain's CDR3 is CASSVAGDTGELFF. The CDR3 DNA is TGTGCCAGCAGTGTAGCGGGAGACACCGGGGAGCTGTTTTTT.

This CDR3 is CASSTGLSGTGGSETQYF. In DNA, the CDR3 is TGTGCCAGCAGCACTGGGTTGTCGGGGACAGGGGGATCAGAGACCCAGTACTTC. V and J are TRBV5-5 and TRBJ2-5, with 11 nucleotides matching TRBD1. The germline CDR1 and CDR2 sequences are SGHKS and YYEKEE (reference sequence). This CDR3 region has 18 residues. V was pared by 4 bases and J by 4 bases, with 15 bases of the junction left unmatched.

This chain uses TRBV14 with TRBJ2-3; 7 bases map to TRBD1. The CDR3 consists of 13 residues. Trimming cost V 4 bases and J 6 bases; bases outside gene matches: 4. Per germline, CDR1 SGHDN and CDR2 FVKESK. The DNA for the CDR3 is TGTGCCAGCAGCCCGGGGACAGACGATACGCAGTATTTT. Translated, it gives CASSPGTDDTQYF.

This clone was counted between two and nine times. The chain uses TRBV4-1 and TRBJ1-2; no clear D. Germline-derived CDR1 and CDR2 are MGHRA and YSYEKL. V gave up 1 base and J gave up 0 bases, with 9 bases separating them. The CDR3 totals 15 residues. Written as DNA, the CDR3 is TGCGCCAGCAGCCAAGGCAGTCAGACTAACTATGGCTACACCTTC. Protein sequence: CASSQGSQTNYGYTF.

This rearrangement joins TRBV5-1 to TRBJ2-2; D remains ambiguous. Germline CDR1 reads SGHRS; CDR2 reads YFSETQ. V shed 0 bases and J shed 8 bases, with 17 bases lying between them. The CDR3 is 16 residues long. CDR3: CASSLEPNMGPGELFF. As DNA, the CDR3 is TGCGCCAGCAGCTTGGAACCAAACATGGGTCCGGGGGAGCTGTTTTTT. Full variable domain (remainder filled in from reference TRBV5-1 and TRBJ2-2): KAGVTQTPRYLIKTRGQQVTLSCSPISGHRSVSWYQQTPGQGLQFLFEYFSETQRNKGNFPGRFSGRQFSNSRSEMNVSTLELGDSALYLCASSLEPNMGPGELFFGEGSRLTVL.

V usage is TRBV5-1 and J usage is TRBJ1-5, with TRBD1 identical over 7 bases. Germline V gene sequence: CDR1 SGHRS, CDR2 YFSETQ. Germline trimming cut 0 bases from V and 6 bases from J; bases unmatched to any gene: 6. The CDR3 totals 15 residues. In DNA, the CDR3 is TGCGCCAGCAGCTTGGGAGACAGGGAGAGTCAGCCCCAGCATTTT. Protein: CASSLGDRESQPQHF.